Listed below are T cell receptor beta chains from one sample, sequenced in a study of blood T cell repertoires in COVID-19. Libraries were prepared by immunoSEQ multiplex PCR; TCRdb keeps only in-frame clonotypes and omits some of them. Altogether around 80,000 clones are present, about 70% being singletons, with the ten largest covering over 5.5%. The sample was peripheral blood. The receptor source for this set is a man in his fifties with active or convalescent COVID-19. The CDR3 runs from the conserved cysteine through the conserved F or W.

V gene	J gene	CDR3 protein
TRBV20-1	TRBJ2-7	CSARDSYEQYF
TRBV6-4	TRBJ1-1	CASSPGTTSGNTEAFF
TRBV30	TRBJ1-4	CAWRGPGGENEKLFF
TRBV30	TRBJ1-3	CAWSYSGNTIYF
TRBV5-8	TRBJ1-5	CASSLAGYSNQPQHF
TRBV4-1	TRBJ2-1	CASSQGTATEQFF
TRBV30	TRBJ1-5	CAWKDRYYQPQHF
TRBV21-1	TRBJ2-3	CASSRGPRERGTTDTQYF
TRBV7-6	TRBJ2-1	CASSIAGTSYNEQFF
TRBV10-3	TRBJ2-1	CAISERESGGSIF
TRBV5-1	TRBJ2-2	CASSPGQGTTGELFF
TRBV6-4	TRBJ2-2	CASSRSPGPGELFF
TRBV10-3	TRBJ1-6	CAISGSLNSPLHF
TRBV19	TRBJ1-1	CASTPGQRTEAFF
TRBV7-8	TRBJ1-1	CASSLIVVGRGNTEAFF
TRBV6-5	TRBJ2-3	CASSSTGGADTQYF
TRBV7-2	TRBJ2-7	CASSPRQGHYEQYF
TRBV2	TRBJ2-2	CASTRTGGVGIAGELFF
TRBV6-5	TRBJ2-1	CASRRGGTPYNEQFF
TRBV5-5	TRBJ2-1	CASSLGDRGNEQFF
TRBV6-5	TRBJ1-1	CASSLQGTEAFF
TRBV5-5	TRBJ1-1	CASLQGQMNTEAFF
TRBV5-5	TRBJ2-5	CASSPGQETQYF
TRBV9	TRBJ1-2	CASSVAGTGGADGYTF
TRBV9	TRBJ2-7	CASSSTPGGAEQYF
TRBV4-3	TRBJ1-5	CASSLGQGNQPQHF
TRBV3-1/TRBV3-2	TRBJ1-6	CASSQDSNSPLHF
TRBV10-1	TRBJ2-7	CASSGGGQEPYEQYF
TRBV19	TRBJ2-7	CASGTGAYEQYF